This entry concerns a single T cell receptor beta chain. Its target is not known. These data belong to a study of shared clonotypes between healthy human individuals. Germline CDR1 reads MNHEY; CDR2 reads SMNVEV (reference sequence). The CDR3 is 14 amino acids. Trimming at V came to 5 bases and at J to 8 bases, leaving 8 bases not matched to a gene. Terminally differentiated effector memory CD45RA+ cells were excluded from the naive CD8 cells, which were CD45RO-negative and positively selected for CCR7. Overall study findings and caveats: Between several donors, naive CD4 clonotypes were shared at a level of about 5.3%.

At deep level, the assay was performed. The genomic DNA of each subset was split evenly across several immunoSEQ plates. In the sorted-subset replicate PCRs, about 190 ng DNA, 25,000 to 30,000 T cell genomes, was used. Sequencing was performed with immunoSEQ multiplex PCR; in TCRdb, only in-frame clones are kept and a portion is missing. The sample contains approximately 1.9 million clones, around 95% of which appear only once. Sample: naive CD8+ T cells from PBMCs. The chain couples TRBV27 to TRBJ1-4, with TRBD1 matching 7 bases. The TCR sequence derives from a man younger than 30 in good health. Some clones in this sample may be carry-over from other donors' samples. The CDR3 loop reads CASSHRDSVEKLFF. The CDR3 DNA is TGTGCCAGCAGTCACCGGGACAGTGTGGAAAAACTGTTTTTT.